These 23 T cell receptor beta chains originate from one sample sequenced in a study of a mutant IDH1 vaccine in newly diagnosed glioma. Time point denoted: week 47, end of study. Doses comprised 300 ug of mutant IDH1 20-mer peptide each, plus topical imiquimod. For these receptors, no antigen is known. The assay was immunoSEQ multiplex PCR, and TCRdb's table has in-frame clones only and misses some. The table has about 94,000 clones, 85% to 90% seen once. The sample here was PBMCs, taken from a glioma patient whose treatment included an IDH1 peptide vaccine. The origin of the receptors is a woman aged 45-60 years with glioma.

The rearrangement uses TRBV11-2 and TRBJ1-5; possibly TRBD1 for D (6 bases). Germline values: CDR1 SGHAT, CDR2 FQNNGV. The V and J ends lost 5 bases and 6 bases respectively, with 14 bases between them. The CDR3 length is 14 residues. CDR3 in DNA: TGTGCCAGCAGCCTAGGGGGTAGGCGTCAGCCCCAGCATTTT. Amino acid sequence: CASSLGGRRQPQHF.

The chain is built from TRBV28 and TRBJ1-1, with 9 bases fitting TRBD1. There are 15 residues in the CDR3. V lost 7 bases, J lost 1 base, and 7 bases stayed unmatched. The germline gives CDR1 MDHEN, CDR2 SYDVKM. The CDR3 nucleotides read TGTGCCAGCAAAACAGGGGGCAAGGGGAACACTGAAGCTTTCTTT. This translates into CASKTGGKGNTEAFF. Full variable domain (missing parts from reference TRBV28 and TRBJ1-1): DVKVTQSSRYLVKRTGEKVFLECVQDMDHENMFWYRQDPGLGLRLIYFSYDVKMKEKGDIPEGYSVSREKKERFSLILESASTNQTSMYLCASKTGGKGNTEAFFGQGTRLTVV.

V usage is TRBV6-5 and J usage is TRBJ1-6, with a possible D match to TRBD1 (5 bases). The CDR3 loop spans 14 amino acids. V dropped 6 bases and J dropped 7 bases, with 13 bases sitting between them. CDR1 and CDR2 (germline): MNHEY, SVGAGI. The CDR3 sequence: CASSTRQNNSPLHF. DNA for the CDR3: TGTGCCAGCAGCACAAGACAGAACAATTCACCCCTCCACTTT.

The chain employs TRBV5-5 and TRBJ1-5; no definite D call. CDR1 SGHKS and CDR2 YYEKEE come from the germline V gene (reference sequence). The CDR3 is 13 residues long. Trimming pared 3 bases from V and 5 bases from J, leaving 9 bases between. CDR3 in amino acids: CASSSDRDQPQHF. CDR3 bases: TGTGCCAGCAGCTCGGACCGGGATCAGCCCCAGCATTTT.

The J gene is TRBJ2-5, the V gene TRBV10-2, with 7 bases aligning to TRBD2. Losses at the gene ends were 7 bases for V and 4 bases for J; bases not matched to a gene: 6. The CDR3 runs to 13 residues. Germline V gene data show CDR1 as WSHSY and CDR2 as SAAADI. The CDR3: CASTRGEGETQYF. CDR3 DNA: TGCGCCAGCACCAGAGGGGAGGGAGAGACCCAGTACTTC.

This clone was detected only a few times. This rearrangement joins TRBV9 to TRBJ2-3; D gene unclear. Trimming cost V 1 base and J 2 bases, with 11 bases left between them. Germline V gene data show CDR1 as SGDLS and CDR2 as YYNGEE. This CDR3 comprises 15 residues. CDR3 nucleotide sequence: TGTGCCAGCAGCGTAACCCCAATGGCCACAGATACGCAGTATTTT. As protein: CASSVTPMATDTQYF.

This chain joins TRBV4-2 and TRBJ1-2, with D perhaps TRBD1 (5 bases). V was trimmed by 1 base and J by 10 bases, leaving 10 bases between them. The CDR3 contains 12 residues. The germline gives CDR1 LGHNA, CDR2 YNFKEQ. CDR3 DNA sequence: TGTGCCAGCAGCCAAGGAGGGGCCCTCTACACCTTC. This sequence encodes CASSQGGALYTF.

CDR3 in DNA: TGTGCCACCAGCAGAGACAGGCGGACTCAGCCCCAGCATTTT. This codes for CATSRDRRTQPQHF. The chain joins TRBV15 to TRBJ1-5, with D uncertain. CDR1 and CDR2 (germline): LNHNV, YYDKDF (reference sequence). This CDR3 comprises 14 residues. The V end lost 0 bases, the J end lost 6 bases, and 9 bases lay between the germline ends.

The chain couples TRBV9 to TRBJ2-5, with a possible D match to TRBD2 (7 bases). The CDR3 sequence is 15 residues long. The V end lost 4 bases, the J end lost 5 bases, and 18 bases lay between the germline ends. CDR1 and CDR2 (germline): SGDLS, YYNGEE. The CDR3 coding sequence is TGTGCCAGCAGCAAAGACGGGGGGCGTTGGGAGACCCAGTACTTC. It codes for CASSKDGGRWETQYF.

The chain combines TRBV7-9 with TRBJ2-3; the D is unclear. The V end was cut by 4 bases, the J end by 1 base, with 12 bases between. This CDR3 is 15 amino acids long. The V gene's germline CDR1 is SEHNR and CDR2 FQNEAQ (reference sequence). DNA of the CDR3: TGTGCCAGCAGCTCGTTACGCGGTGGCACAGATACGCAGTATTTT. It is translated as CASSSLRGGTDTQYF.

The chain joins TRBV11-2 to TRBJ1-2, with 7 bases fitting TRBD1. The CDR3 covers 15 residues. Germline trimming cut 2 bases from V and 7 bases from J; bases unmatched to any gene: 10. Looked up from germline, CDR1 is SGHAT and CDR2 is FQNNGV. CDR3 sequence reads: CASSLPTGTFAGYTF. In nucleotides, the CDR3 is TGTGCCAGCAGCTTACCGACAGGGACGTTCGCTGGCTACACCTTC.

The rearrangement links TRBV2 to TRBJ2-7; D is uncertain. Germline CDR1 reads SNHLY; CDR2 reads FYNNEI. The CDR3 is 13 residues long. V lost 0 bases and J 7 bases, leaving 10 bases between the germline ends. Written as DNA, the CDR3 is TGTGCCAGCAGTGAAGCGCTTCGGATAGAGCAGTACTTC. This translates into CASSEALRIEQYF.

The count of this clone is one. The genes are TRBV7-6 and TRBJ2-3; possibly TRBD1 for D (5 bases). The CDR3 spans 16 residues. V dropped 3 bases and J dropped 7 bases, with 20 bases sitting between them. CDR1 is SGHVS and CDR2 is FNYEAQ in the germline V gene. The CDR3: CASSFDDRWARNTQYF. CDR3 nucleotides: TGTGCCAGCAGCTTTGACGACAGATGGGCAAGGAATACGCAGTATTTT.

This clone appeared a few times. The chain couples TRBV20-1 to TRBJ2-5, with unresolved D. The CDR3 length is 11 residues. V gave up 3 bases and J gave up 4 bases, with 6 bases separating them. Looked up from germline, CDR1 is DFQATT and CDR2 is SNEGSKA (reference sequence). CDR3: CSARRRETQYF. DNA of the CDR3: TGCAGTGCTAGGAGGCGAGAGACCCAGTACTTC.

In this sample, this clone turned up a few times. The chain links TRBV6-1 to TRBJ1-2; no definite D call. The CDR3 is made up of 13 amino acids. CDR1 is MNHNS and CDR2 is SASEGT in the germline V gene. Between the trimmed V and J ends, which lost 4 bases and 9 bases, there was a span of 15 bases. CDR3 coding DNA: TGTGCCAGCAGTGTTAACCGGATGAGTAGCTACACCTTC. Encoded protein: CASSVNRMSSYTF.

The table lists this clone with a few counts. V and J are TRBV7-9 and TRBJ1-1, with 8 nucleotides matching TRBD1. The V and J ends lost 5 bases and 2 bases, in that order; junction bases with no gene match: 7. Germline V gene lookup returns CDR1 SEHNR and CDR2 FQNEAQ (reference sequence). This CDR3 contains 15 residues. This CDR3 is CASSAHRGGNTEAFF. The CDR3 DNA reads TGTGCCAGCAGCGCCCACAGGGGGGGAAACACTGAAGCTTTCTTT.

J is TRBJ1-1 and V is TRBV18; TRBD1 might be the D (6 bases). V was trimmed by 6 bases and J by 1 base, leaving 12 bases between them. The CDR3 runs 14 residues. Germline CDR1 reads KGHSH; CDR2 reads LQKENI. This chain's CDR3 is CASSLGQSNTEAFF. The DNA of the CDR3 is TGTGCCAGCTCCCTCGGACAGTCGAACACTGAAGCTTTCTTT.

The V and J genes are TRBV28 and TRBJ2-7, with D hard to call. Per germline, CDR1 MDHEN and CDR2 SYDVKM. The CDR3 contains 13 residues. V was pared by 10 bases and J by 4 bases, with 17 bases between. The DNA of the CDR3 is TGTGCCACCCTTCTTAAAAGCCCGTACGAGCAGTACTTC. As protein: CATLLKSPYEQYF.

Only one count was recorded for this clone. This chain joins TRBV4-1 and TRBJ2-5; D not resolved. In germline, CDR1 is MGHRA, CDR2 YSYEKL. The CDR3 runs to 12 residues. Trimming removed 6 bases at V and 7 bases at J, with 12 bases between. In DNA form, the CDR3 reads TGCGCCAGCAGTAACGGATTGGGGACCCAGTACTTC. Amino acids: CASSNGLGTQYF.

The chain couples TRBV19 to TRBJ2-3; D unresolved. The ends were cut back, 5 bases at V and 6 bases at J, with 15 bases in the middle. The CDR3 length is 14 residues. CDR1 and CDR2 from the germline V gene are LNHDA and SQIVND (reference sequence). The CDR3 protein is CASSDSPFPDTQYF. CDR3 DNA sequence: TGTGCCAGTAGTGACTCCCCCTTCCCGGATACGCAGTATTTT.

The V and J genes are TRBV4-1 and TRBJ1-2; the D is unclear. Germline V gene sequence: CDR1 MGHRA, CDR2 YSYEKL. The V gene lost 0 bases and the J gene lost 8 bases, with 7 bases spanning the gap. The CDR3 is made up of 12 amino acids. CDR3: CASSQDGRGYTF. CDR3 DNA: TGCGCCAGCAGCCAAGATGGGCGGGGCTACACCTTC.

This CDR3 is CATGAPSTDTQYF. Written as DNA, the CDR3 is TGTGCCACGGGAGCGCCTAGCACAGATACGCAGTATTTT. The rearrangement links TRBV28 to TRBJ2-3; tentative D call: TRBD2 (6 bases). V gave up 10 bases and J gave up 0 bases, with 11 bases separating them. The germline V gene encodes CDR1 MDHEN and CDR2 SYDVKM. This CDR3 has 13 residues.

DNA for the CDR3: TGTGCCATCGGGGGGGGAGTGAGCAATCAGCCCCAGCATTTT. Translated: CAIGGGVSNQPQHF. The V gene is TRBV2, the J gene TRBJ1-5; a possible D gene is TRBD1 (5 bases). The germline gives CDR1 SNHLY, CDR2 FYNNEI. The CDR3 contains 14 residues. V dropped 10 bases and J dropped 1 base, with 14 bases sitting between them.